This T cell receptor beta chain was sequenced for a study of cytomegalovirus exposure and HLA in healthy donors. Regarding the study as a whole: The authors excluded some V segments, including TRBV6-2 and TRBV6-3, as indistinguishable.

Turning to this clone: The antigen is undetermined.

PCR employed 60 Vbeta and 13 Jbeta primers. The table came from immunoSEQ multiplex PCR; TCRdb's copy has only in-frame clones and leaves some out. The sample has around 210,000 clones; just under 80% are singletons. Germline loops: CDR1 KGHSH, CDR2 LQKENI. The V and J ends lost 6 bases and 10 bases, in that order; junction bases with no gene match: 8. The CDR3 totals 12 residues. The V and J genes are TRBV18 and TRBJ1-2, with 7 positions matching TRBD1. The receptor comes from a boy aged 10-17 years in good health and CMV-seronegative. What was sequenced was PBMCs. CDR3 in amino acids: CASSPLTGDYTF. CDR3 nucleotides: TGTGCCAGCTCCCCGCTCACAGGGGACTACACCTTC.